This TCR beta chain stems from a study of T cell changes during pregnancy in multiple sclerosis. Sequenced by immunoSEQ multiplex PCR; TCRdb stores in-frame clones only, minus some. The sample lists approximately 13,000 clones; approximately 87% were seen once. In this sample, this clone turned up once. CDR1 and CDR2 (germline): SGHDT, YYEEEE. CDR3 size: 15 residues. Germline trimming cut 0 bases from V and 0 bases from J; bases unmatched to any gene: 2. This rearrangement joins TRBV5-6 to TRBJ1-2, with 7 bases identical to TRBD1. This specimen consisted of CD8+ T cells from peripheral blood mononuclear cells, obtained after pregnancy. This TCR was recovered from a female donor in good health, enrolled as a control in a pregnancy study. In nucleotides, the CDR3 is TGTGCCAGCAGCTTGGGTGGGACAGCTAACTATGGCTACACCTTC. Encoded protein: CASSLGGTANYGYTF.